The 29 T cell receptor beta chains listed next were all sequenced from one sample in a study of radiation and T cells in renal cell carcinoma. Profiled with immunoSEQ multiplex PCR; TCRdb holds only in-frame clones, not every one. Among around 130,000 clones, around 89% were seen once, and the ten largest hold 5.8%. Regarding time point: blood 2 weeks post-SBRT. The sample's treatment: 15 Gy SBRT to primary tumor, nephrectomy 4 weeks later. The sequences come from blood, collected from a patient whose treatment included radiotherapy and nephrectomy. The receptors originated from a woman aged 70-85 years with renal cell carcinoma.

The rearrangement joins TRBV9 to TRBJ2-5; 8 bases map to TRBD1. Losses at the gene ends were 3 bases for V and 5 bases for J; bases not matched to a gene: 6. This CDR3 contains 14 residues. Germline V CDR1 and CDR2: SGDLS, YYNGEE. The CDR3 spells CASSAGQGRETQYF. The CDR3 DNA reads as TGTGCCAGCAGCGCTGGACAGGGTAGGGAGACCCAGTACTTC.

CDR3 amino acids: CASSPTSGGPPGELFF. In nucleotides, the CDR3 is TGTGCCAGTAGTCCTACTAGCGGGGGGCCCCCCGGGGAGCTGTTTTTT. The chain carries TRBV19 and TRBJ2-2, with 12 nucleotides matching TRBD2. The germline CDR1 and CDR2 sequences are LNHDA and SQIVND (reference sequence). The V and J ends lost 5 bases and 6 bases, in that order; junction bases with no gene match: 7. This CDR3 spans 16 amino acids. Supplemented by reference TRBV19 and TRBJ2-2, the full variable domain reads DGGITQSPKYLFRKEGQNVTLSCEQNLNHDAMYWYRQDPGQGLRLIYYSQIVNDFQKGDIAEGYSVSREKKESFPLTVTSAQKNPTAFYLCASSPTSGGPPGELFFGEGSRLTVL.

This chain links TRBV7-2 with TRBJ2-7, with TRBD1 identical over 10 bases. Germline V CDR1 and CDR2: SGHTA, FQGNSA. The CDR3 consists of 16 residues. V trimming: 1 base; J trimming: 5 bases; junction bases outside the gene matches: 8. CDR3 bases: TGTGCCAGCAGCTTAGAGTGGGGGACAGGGGTCCACGAGCAGTACTTC. It yields the protein CASSLEWGTGVHEQYF.

Remarks on this clone: Other DNA sequences of this sample code for an identical CDR3. The V and J genes are TRBV19 and TRBJ1-5, with D hard to call. The germline V gene encodes CDR1 LNHDA and CDR2 SQIVND (reference sequence). This CDR3 contains 12 residues. The V gene lost 3 bases and the J gene lost 2 bases, with 2 bases spanning the gap. CDR3 residues: CASSIGNQPQHF. The CDR3 DNA reads as TGTGCCAGTAGTATTGGCAATCAGCCCCAGCATTTT.

This chain connects TRBV11-1 to TRBJ1-1; D is ambiguous. This CDR3 region has 12 residues. With 5 bases removed from V and 0 bases from J, the gap between germline ends came to 4 bases. Germline V gene sequence: CDR1 SGHAT, CDR2 FQDESV (reference sequence). The CDR3 bases are TGTGCCAGCAGCCCCGTGAACACTGAAGCTTTCTTT. Amino acids: CASSPVNTEAFF.

The gene calls are TRBV27 and TRBJ2-3; possibly TRBD1 or TRBD2 for D (5 bases each). This CDR3 region has 17 residues. Germline V CDR1 and CDR2: MNHEY, SMNVEV (reference sequence). V lost 2 bases and J lost 0, with 15 bases in between. The chain's CDR3 is CASSLRGGLTSTDTQYF. The CDR3, as DNA: TGTGCCAGCAGTTTACGGGGCGGCCTAACTAGCACAGATACGCAGTATTTT.

The chain has TRBV20-1 and TRBJ2-7; D remains unclear. Trimming pared 0 bases from V and 7 bases from J, leaving 7 bases between. CDR1 DFQATT and CDR2 SNEGSKA come from the germline V gene (reference sequence). The CDR3 is 11 amino acids. The CDR3 nucleotides read TGCAGTGCTAGAGATGTCCAAGAGCAGTACTTC. Translation: CSARDVQEQYF.

The chain recombines TRBV30 with TRBJ1-1; no clear D. This CDR3 has 11 residues. Germline CDR1 and CDR2: GTSNPN and SVGIG (reference sequence). The germline V and J ends were trimmed by 1 base and 7 bases, with 7 bases remaining between them. The CDR3: CAWSGGDEAFF. The CDR3 DNA reads as TGTGCCTGGAGTGGGGGAGATGAAGCTTTCTTT.

This chain uses TRBV7-9 with TRBJ1-1; D uncertain. This CDR3 has 13 residues. Trimming took off 8 bases at V and 1 base at J, with 11 bases between the two ends. Germline CDR1 and CDR2: SEHNR and FQNEAQ (reference sequence). CDR3 protein: CASLEGSNTEAFF. CDR3 in DNA: TGTGCCAGCCTTGAGGGCTCGAACACTGAAGCTTTCTTT.

The J gene is TRBJ2-5, the V gene TRBV5-1; 8 bases fit TRBD2. Germline trimming cut 7 bases from V and 3 bases from J; bases unmatched to any gene: 11. CDR1 is SGHRS and CDR2 is YFSETQ in the germline V gene. The CDR3 runs to 15 residues. As DNA, the CDR3 is TGCGCCAGCTTCAGCGGGGGTAGGCAGGAAGAGACCCAGTACTTC. Amino acids: CASFSGGRQEETQYF.

The rearrangement links TRBV6-1 to TRBJ1-5; no firm D call. V was pared by 1 base and J by 3 bases, with 4 bases between. The CDR3 has 13 amino acids. Germline V gene data show CDR1 as MNHNS and CDR2 as SASEGT. CDR3: CASSEGINQPQHF. For the CDR3, the DNA is TGTGCCAGCAGTGAAGGGATCAATCAGCCCCAGCATTTT.

This sequence joins TRBV11-2 and TRBJ2-1; D remains unclear. Per the germline V gene, CDR1 is SGHAT and CDR2 is FQNNGV. This CDR3 has 15 residues. V shed 3 bases and J shed 4 bases, with 13 bases lying between them. In nucleotides, the CDR3 is TGTGCCAGCAGCTTTGGATTCCTGATATACAATGAGCAGTTCTTC. Translation gives CASSFGFLIYNEQFF.

The chain employs TRBV7-8 and TRBJ1-1; D ambiguous. Trimming removed 5 bases at V and 2 bases at J, with 12 bases between. Germline V gene sequence: CDR1 SGHVS, CDR2 FQNEAQ. This CDR3 has 14 amino acids. DNA of the CDR3: TGTGCCAGCAGCCTCAGACAATTAAACACTGAAGCTTTCTTT. As protein: CASSLRQLNTEAFF.

This sequence joins TRBV18 and TRBJ2-7; D not certain. Germline V gene lookup returns CDR1 KGHSH and CDR2 LQKENI. The CDR3 covers 13 residues. V gave up 2 bases and J gave up 0 bases, with 5 bases separating them. This chain's CDR3 is CASSPSGSYEQYF. The CDR3 DNA sequence: TGTGCCAGCTCACCATCGGGCTCCTACGAGCAGTACTTC.

The gene calls are TRBV7-9 and TRBJ2-4; the D gene could be TRBD1 or TRBD2 (7 bases each). Germline V gene lookup returns CDR1 SEHNR and CDR2 FQNEAQ (reference sequence). The CDR3 totals 16 residues. V gave up 5 bases and J gave up 4 bases, with 18 bases separating them. The CDR3 coding sequence is TGTGCCAGCAGCCGGTCGGGGGGACAGTTGAAAAACATTCAGTACTTC. Residues: CASSRSGGQLKNIQYF.

The chain recombines TRBV4-2 with TRBJ2-3; the D gene could be TRBD1 or TRBD2 (6 bases each). V was shortened by 4 bases and J by 3 bases, with 14 bases between the two germline ends. The CDR3 is 15 residues long. Per germline, CDR1 LGHNA and CDR2 YNFKEQ. CDR3 in DNA: TGTGCCAGCAGCCCCACTCCGGGGGCGACAGATACGCAGTATTTT. This gives the protein CASSPTPGATDTQYF.

This clone was seen a handful of times. CDR3 sequence: CASRRSRTGGIQPQHF. The CDR3 DNA is TGTGCCAGTAGGCGATCCCGGACAGGGGGCATTCAGCCCCAGCATTTT. This chain uses TRBV19 with TRBJ1-5; the match to TRBD1 covers 11 bases. CDR1 and CDR2 (germline): LNHDA, SQIVND (reference sequence). CDR3 length: 16 amino acids. The trim removed 6 bases at V and 6 bases at J, leaving 10 bases unmatched.

This chain uses TRBV10-3 with TRBJ2-3, with TRBD1 matching 7 bases. The CDR3 runs 16 residues. The J segment lost 0 bases and the V segment lost 6 bases, leaving 9 bases of the junction unmatched. Germline CDR1 is ENHRY and CDR2 is SYGVKD. For the CDR3, the DNA is TGTGCCATCAGCGGGACCGGGACAGCGAGCACAGATACGCAGTATTTT. Translated: CAISGTGTASTDTQYF.

This sequence joins TRBV19 and TRBJ2-5; 11 bases are a match to TRBD2. Germline V gene data show CDR1 as LNHDA and CDR2 as SQIVND (reference sequence). The V segment lost 5 bases and the J segment 4 bases; nucleotides outside the gene matches: 6. The CDR3 runs 15 residues. The CDR3 DNA reads TGTGCCAGTAGTCGCGACCTAGCGGGGGGAGAGACCCAGTACTTC. Its translation: CASSRDLAGGETQYF.

The chain carries TRBV19 and TRBJ1-1, with D maybe TRBD1 (6 bases). CDR3 length equals 14 residues. Trimming pared 3 bases from V and 5 bases from J, leaving 13 bases between. The germline V gene has CDR1 LNHDA and CDR2 SQIVND (reference sequence). The DNA of the CDR3 is TGTGCCAGTAGTATTACAGGGATGGTGACTGAAGCTTTCTTT. As protein: CASSITGMVTEAFF.

The rearrangement joins TRBV5-1 to TRBJ2-1; D is ambiguous. The CDR3 sequence is 15 residues long. In germline, CDR1 is SGHRS, CDR2 YFSETQ. Trimming took off 1 base at V and 3 bases at J, with 11 bases between the two ends. CDR3 bases: TGCGCCAGCAGCTTGACGGTCGAACTCTACAATGAGCAGTTCTTC. It encodes CASSLTVELYNEQFF.

The rearrangement links TRBV4-2 to TRBJ1-2, with 7 bases aligning to TRBD1. V shed 0 bases and J 4 bases; nucleotides not matched to a gene: 2. The germline V gene encodes CDR1 LGHNA and CDR2 YNFKEQ. The CDR3 has 14 amino acids. The CDR3 DNA follows: TGTGCCAGCAGCCAAGACAGGGGGAGCTATGGCTACACCTTC. Translating it yields CASSQDRGSYGYTF.

The chain uses TRBV6-5 and TRBJ1-6; D is possibly TRBD1 (5 bases). Deletions cut 4 bases from V and 6 bases from J, with 10 bases between. Per germline, CDR1 MNHEY and CDR2 SVGAGI. This CDR3 is 14 amino acids long. The CDR3 DNA reads as TGTGCCAGCAGTTGGGGCACACCTAATTCACCCCTCCACTTT. Translated, it gives CASSWGTPNSPLHF.

The gene calls are TRBV7-8 and TRBJ1-6, with unresolved D. V dropped 1 base and J dropped 0 bases, with 13 bases sitting between them. The CDR3 runs 18 residues. Germline assignment: CDR1 SGHVS and CDR2 FQNEAQ. CDR3 sequence (DNA): TGTGCCAGCAGCTTAGACCCTGCTCGGAGCTCCTATAATTCACCCCTCCACTTT. It translates to CASSLDPARSSYNSPLHF.

As to this clone: One junction end does not reproduce the germline sequence, and a read error may be involved. The chain joins TRBV19 to TRBJ2-5; D is unclear. The CDR3 loop spans 14 amino acids. The germline gives CDR1 LNHDA, CDR2 SQIVND (reference sequence). The CDR3 protein is CASRVTLTQGTQYF. In DNA form, the CDR3 reads TGTGCCAGTAGGGTGACTCTAACTCAAGGGACCCAGTACTTC.

The chain recombines TRBV5-1 with TRBJ1-4; D ambiguous. The CDR3 is made up of 16 amino acids. Germline-derived CDR1 and CDR2 are SGHRS and YFSETQ. The V end lost 2 bases, the J end lost 5 bases, and 16 bases lay between the germline ends. The DNA for the CDR3 is TGCGCCAGCAGCTTTGACCGAATTTCCCTCAATGAAAAACTGTTTTTT. As protein: CASSFDRISLNEKLFF.

This clone was observed a handful of times. The V call is TRBV30, the J call TRBJ1-6; tentative D call: TRBD1 (6 bases). Germline loops: CDR1 GTSNPN, CDR2 SVGIG (reference sequence). V shed 5 bases and J shed 0 bases, with 11 bases lying between them. CDR3 length equals 15 residues. CDR3 DNA: TGTGCCTGGGCTCGGGGGGCCTCCTATAATTCACCCCTCCACTTT. Translation gives CAWARGASYNSPLHF.

V and J are TRBV19 and TRBJ2-5; the D gene is possibly TRBD1 (6 bases). The germline gives CDR1 LNHDA, CDR2 SQIVND (reference sequence). This CDR3 has 15 residues. With 5 bases removed from V and 1 base from J, the gap between germline ends came to 14 bases. As DNA, the CDR3 is TGTGCCAGTAGTGCTAAGGCAGGGGTCCAAGAGACCCAGTACTTC. Translated: CASSAKAGVQETQYF.

The chain recombines TRBV18 with TRBJ1-1; possible D gene TRBD1, 6 bases. Germline assignment: CDR1 KGHSH and CDR2 LQKENI. V gave up 2 bases and J gave up 10 bases, with 14 bases separating them. The CDR3 loop spans 13 amino acids. The CDR3 region is CASSPGGDIGAFF. Here the CDR3 DNA reads TGTGCCAGCTCACCAGGAGGGGACATCGGAGCTTTCTTT.